This TCR beta chain was identified in a study of blood T cells in healthy people across ages. Overall study: Through template switching, about one barcoded beta molecule was captured per two T cells, as measured in model experiments.

Findings and caveats of the study: Roughly linearly, TCR beta diversity per million T cells fell as age increased.

This CDR3 region has 15 residues. The germline gives CDR1 SEHNR, CDR2 FQNEAQ (reference sequence). The V and J ends lost 4 bases and 4 bases respectively, with 16 bases between them. PCR was performed a second time for roughly 7 to 11 cycles using a sample-barcoded 5' primer and a J-beta primer mix. TCRdb re-derived calls from the 5' RACE reads in MiXCR, one entry per CDR3 protein. In the table there are about 400,000 distinct CDR3 sequences, 45% to 60% of which are singletons. Concerning this clonotype itself: The antigen is not known.

Every donor contributed around 10 milliliters of peripheral blood by blood draw. Every sample yielded at least 6.5 million isolated PBMCs. The TCR originated in a man aged 60-69 years in good health. The genes are TRBV7-9 and TRBJ1-2; possibly TRBD1 for D (5 bases). The specimen sequenced was blood. This chain's CDR3 is CASSCLGSRGYGYTF. The CDR3 nucleotides read TGTGCCAGCAGCTGCTTAGGATCTAGGGGCTATGGCTACACCTTC.